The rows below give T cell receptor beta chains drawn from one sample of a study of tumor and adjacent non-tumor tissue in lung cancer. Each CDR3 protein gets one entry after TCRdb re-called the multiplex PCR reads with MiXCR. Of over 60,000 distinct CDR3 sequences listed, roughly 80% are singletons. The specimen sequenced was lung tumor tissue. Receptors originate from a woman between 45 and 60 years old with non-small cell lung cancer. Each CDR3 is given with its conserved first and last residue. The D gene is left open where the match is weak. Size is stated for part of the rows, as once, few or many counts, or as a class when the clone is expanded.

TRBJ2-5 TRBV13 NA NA CASSLVPGPQETQYF TGTGCCAGCAGCTTAGTGCCGGGGCCACAGGAGACTCAGTACTTC
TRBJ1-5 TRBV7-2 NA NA CASSLPARWSVDQPQHF TGTGCCAGCAGCTTGCCTGCGAGGTGGTCGGTCGATCAGCCCCAACATTTT
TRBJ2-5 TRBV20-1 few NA CSASTVRSLETQHF TGCAGTGCTAGTACCGTGAGGTCCTTAGAGACCCAGCACTTC
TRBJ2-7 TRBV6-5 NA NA CASRPTRQAYEQYF TGTGCCAGCAGGCCTACCCGACAGGCCTACGAACAGTACTTC
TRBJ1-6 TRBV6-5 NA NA CASGRQDNSSLYF TGTGCCAGCGGGCGACAGGATAATTCATCCCTCTACTTT
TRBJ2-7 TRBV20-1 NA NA CSARDAVFPEQYF TGCAGTGCTAGAGATGCGGTTTTCCCCGAGCAGTACTTC
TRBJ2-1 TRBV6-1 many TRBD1 CASSPRQGPYNEQFF TGTGCCAGCAGCCCCCGACAGGGTCCCTACAATGAGCAGTTCTTC
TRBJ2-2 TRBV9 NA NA CPSSPTSRGMNIGELFF TGTCCCAGCAGCCCGACTAGTAGGGGCATGAACATCGGGGAGCTGTTTTTT
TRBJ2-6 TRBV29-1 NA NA CSAWALGSYVVNVLTF TGCAGCGCTTGGGCCCTAGGGAGCTATGTGGTCAACGTCCTGACTTTC
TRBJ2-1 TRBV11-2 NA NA CASSFITGGHNEQFF TGTGCCAGCAGCTTTATAACAGGAGGACACAATGAGCAGTTCTTC
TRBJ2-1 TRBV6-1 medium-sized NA CASTSGVGSFSYNEQFF TGTGCCAGCACCTCCGGTGTGGGCAGCTTCTCCTACAATGAGCAGTTCTTC
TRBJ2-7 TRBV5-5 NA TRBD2 CASVLDSGRFYEQYF TGTGCCAGCGTCTTAGATAGCGGGAGATTCTACGAGCAGTACTTC
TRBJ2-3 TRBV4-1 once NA CTSSQAGLTDTQYF TGCACCAGCAGCCAAGCTGGGCTGACAGATACGCAGTATTTT
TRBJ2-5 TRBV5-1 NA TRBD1 CASRADRFQETQYF TGCGCCAGCAGGGCGGACAGGTTCCAAGAGACCCAGTACTTC
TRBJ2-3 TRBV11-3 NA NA CASNLDPHTDTQYF TGTGCCAGCAACTTAGACCCCCACACAGATACGCAGTATTTT
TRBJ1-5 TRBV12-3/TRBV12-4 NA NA CDSSYARCNQPQHF TGTGACAGCAGTTACGCCAGGTGTAATCAGCCCCAGCATTTT
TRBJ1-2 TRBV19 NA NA CASSGRQASNYGYTF TGTGCCAGTTCCGGGAGGCAGGCGTCTAACTATGGCTACACCTTC
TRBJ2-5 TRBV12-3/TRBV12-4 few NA CVSSLSPQETQYF TGTGTCAGCAGTTTATCACCACAAGAGACCCAGTATTTC
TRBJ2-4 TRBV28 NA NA CASSFESLTNNRQYF TGTGCCAGCAGTTTTGAATCCCTAACCAACAACAGACAGTACTTC
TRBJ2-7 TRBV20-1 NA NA CSSFDQRYEQYF TGCAGTTCTTTTGACCAAAGATACGAGCAGTACTTT
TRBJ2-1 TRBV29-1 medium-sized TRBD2 CSVEGTSYNEQFF TGCAGCGTTGAGGGGACTAGTTACAATGAGCAGTTCTTC
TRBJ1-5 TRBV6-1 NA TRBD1 CAISTGSIQPQHF TGTGCCATCTCGACAGGGTCTATTCAACCCCAGCATTTT
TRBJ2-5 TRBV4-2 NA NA CASSQFFGREETQHF TGTGCCAGCAGCCAATTCTTCGGCAGGGAAGAGACCCAACACTTC
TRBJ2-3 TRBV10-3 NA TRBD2 CAIRSGTIDTQYF TGTGCCATCAGAAGCGGGACCATAGATACGCAGTATTTT